Listed here are 16 T cell receptor beta chains from one sample, sequenced in a study of blood T cells in healthy people across ages. The authors ran a second PCR of about 6 to 11 cycles using a sample-barcoded 5' primer and a J-beta primer mix. TCRdb used MiXCR to reprocess the 5' RACE reads, holding one entry per CDR3 protein. The data hold 920,000 or so distinct CDR3 sequences, with under 55% observed a single time. Source material: blood. These TCRs come from a woman aged 60 to 75 in good health.

This chain connects TRBV11-2 to TRBJ2-4; 7 nucleotides match TRBD1. CDR3 length: 17 residues. CDR1 SGHAT and CDR2 FQNNGV come from the germline V gene. The J segment lost 3 bases and the V segment lost 5 bases, leaving 13 bases of the junction unmatched. The CDR3 here is CASSPKGATQGKNIQYF. The DNA of the CDR3 is TGTGCCAGCAGCCCCAAGGGGGCGACCCAGGGCAAAAACATTCAGTACTTC.

This rearrangement joins TRBV20-1 to TRBJ2-6, with no clear D. The CDR3 sequence is 17 residues long. Deletions cut 1 base from V and 0 bases from J, with 13 bases between. CDR1 and CDR2 from the germline V gene are DFQATT and SNEGSKA (reference sequence). DNA for the CDR3: TGCAGTGCTAGAGGCGGCCGGTCGGGCTCTGGGGCCAACGTCCTGACTTTC. Its protein is CSARGGRSGSGANVLTF.

This clonotype turned up a few times. The chain uses TRBV10-2 and TRBJ2-5; 7 nucleotides match TRBD2. Germline CDR1 and CDR2: WSHSY and SAAADI. V was pared by 2 bases and J by 5 bases, with 8 bases of the junction left unmatched. The CDR3 covers 15 residues. CDR3 residues: CASSEPGGPEETQYF. The CDR3 DNA follows: TGCGCCAGCAGTGAGCCGGGGGGTCCGGAGGAGACCCAGTACTTC.

For this clonotype: At one boundary the junction diverges from the germline segment, which might be a read error. V and J are TRBV29-1 and TRBJ2-4; D unresolved. Germline lookup yields CDR1 SQVTM and CDR2 ANQGSEA. The CDR3 is made up of 13 amino acids. CDR3 protein: CSVPAQAKNIQYF. In DNA form, the CDR3 reads TGCAGCGTCCCTGCTCAGGCCAAAAACATTCAGTACTTT.

This clonotype was seen ten or more times. This rearrangement joins TRBV27 to TRBJ2-7; D unclear. Trimming shortened V by 4 bases and J by 2 bases, and 9 bases separated the two germline ends. CDR1 and CDR2 from the germline V gene are MNHEY and SMNVEV (reference sequence). The CDR3 covers 13 residues. CDR3 in DNA: TGTGCCAGCAGTTCGGCCTCTCCCTACGAGCAGTACTTC. It specifies CASSSASPYEQYF.

This rearrangement joins TRBV11-2 to TRBJ2-7; maybe TRBD1 (5 bases). The CDR3 contains 15 residues. Per germline, CDR1 SGHAT and CDR2 FQNNGV. Trimming removed 5 bases from V and 3 bases from J, with 17 bases in between. CDR3 in amino acids: CASSPAVGRLYEQYF. CDR3 nucleotide sequence: TGTGCCAGCAGCCCCGCTGTGGGGCGGCTCTACGAGCAGTACTTC.

This clonotype was seen a handful of times. CDR3 sequence (DNA): TGTGCCAGCAGCTTAGCCCTCGGGTCCGAGCAGTTCTTC. Protein product: CASSLALGSEQFF. V gene TRBV7-9 combines with J gene TRBJ2-1; no definite D call. Trimming took off 0 bases at V and 10 bases at J, with 10 bases between the two ends. The germline CDR1 and CDR2 sequences are SEHNR and FQNEAQ (reference sequence). CDR3 length: 13 residues.

The gene calls are TRBV9 and TRBJ1-2; 7 positions match TRBD1. The V gene's germline CDR1 is SGDLS and CDR2 YYNGEE. CDR3 size: 11 residues. The V gene end was trimmed by 4 bases and the J gene end by 10 bases; junction bases not matched to a gene: 4. The CDR3: CASSPGGDYTF. DNA of the CDR3: TGTGCCAGCAGCCCAGGGGGTGACTACACCTTC. Full variable domain (outside the CDR3, taken from reference TRBV9 and TRBJ1-2): DSGVTQTPKHLITATGQRVTLRCSPRSGDLSVYWYQQSLDQGLQFLIQYYNGEERAKGNILERFSAQQFPDLHSELNLSSLELGDSALYFCASSPGGDYTFGSGTRLTVV.

The CDR3 loop reads CASSYSRYNEQFF. The CDR3 nucleotides are TGTGCCAGCAGTTACTCTCGGTATAATGAGCAGTTCTTC. The chain recombines TRBV6-5 with TRBJ2-1; D uncertain. The CDR3 contains 13 residues. Trimming shortened V by 0 bases and J by 7 bases, and 7 bases separated the two germline ends. Germline lookup yields CDR1 MNHEY and CDR2 SVGAGI.

J is TRBJ2-2 and V is TRBV12-3 or TRBV12-4; D not certain. Trimming stripped 0 bases from V and 5 bases from J, with 13 bases between. This CDR3 spans 16 amino acids. CDR3 region: CASSLAWKSVTGELFF. CDR3 sequence (DNA): TGTGCCAGCAGTTTAGCGTGGAAGAGCGTGACCGGGGAGCTGTTTTTT.

The genes are TRBV9 and TRBJ2-1; perhaps TRBD2 as D (6 bases). The CDR3 runs 16 residues. V lost 0 bases and J lost 0, with 10 bases in between. Germline CDR1 SGDLS, CDR2 YYNGEE. The CDR3 region is CASSVAGETSYNEQFF. Here the CDR3 DNA reads TGTGCCAGCAGCGTAGCGGGGGAGACCTCCTACAATGAGCAGTTCTTC.

This rearrangement joins TRBV2 to TRBJ2-3, with D hard to call. Germline V gene data show CDR1 as SNHLY and CDR2 as FYNNEI. The CDR3 totals 13 residues. Deletions cut 8 bases from V and 1 base from J, with 10 bases between. The CDR3 sequence is CASGVGRTDTQYF. CDR3 DNA sequence: TGTGCCAGCGGGGTTGGACGCACAGATACGCAGTATTTT.

This clonotype was seen only a few times. The rearrangement uses TRBV20-1 and TRBJ2-7; 12 bases agree with TRBD1. Germline trimming cut 2 bases from V and 3 bases from J; bases unmatched to any gene: 5. The CDR3 sequence is 15 residues long. Germline V gene data show CDR1 as DFQATT and CDR2 as SNEGSKA (reference sequence). The CDR3 loop is CSARTGTGGFYEQYF. Here the CDR3 DNA reads TGCAGTGCTAGAACGGGGACAGGGGGCTTCTACGAGCAGTACTTC.

In this sample, this clonotype turned up many times. The gene calls are TRBV28 and TRBJ1-5; 9 nucleotides match TRBD1. With V trimmed by 6 bases and J by 7 bases, 4 bases remained unmatched. CDR1 MDHEN and CDR2 SYDVKM come from the germline V gene. The CDR3 consists of 13 residues. CDR3 amino acids: CASSGDRGQPQHF. CDR3 coding DNA: TGTGCCAGCAGCGGAGACAGGGGGCAGCCCCAGCATTTT. Together with reference TRBV28 and TRBJ1-5, the CDR3 gives the full variable domain: DVKVTQSSRYLVKRTGEKVFLECVQDMDHENMFWYRQDPGLGLRLIYFSYDVKMKEKGDIPEGYSVSREKKERFSLILESASTNQTSMYLCASSGDRGQPQHFGDGTRLSIL.

The V and J genes are TRBV18 and TRBJ2-1; possibly TRBD2 for D (6 bases). Germline-derived CDR1 and CDR2 are KGHSH and LQKENI. This CDR3 contains 16 residues. The ends were cut back, 4 bases at V and 13 bases at J, with 26 bases in the middle. The DNA of the CDR3 is TGTGCCAGCTCACTATCCCCGACTAGGAGGCAAGAGACCCAGTTCTTC. It codes for CASSLSPTRRQETQFF.

V usage is TRBV20-1 and J usage is TRBJ2-1; 9 nucleotides agree with TRBD1. CDR3 length: 13 amino acids. Germline V gene sequence: CDR1 DFQATT, CDR2 SNEGSKA (reference sequence). The CDR3 DNA reads TGCAGCGCCCGGGACAGGGCGTACAATGAGCAGTTCTTC. Protein: CSARDRAYNEQFF.